What follows describes a single TCR beta chain. Its antigen is still unknown. Through week 26, nivolumab 3 mg/kg IV was given weeks 1, 4, 7, 10, then biweekly. This entry belongs to a study of ipilimumab plus nivolumab after autologous stem cell transplantation. Study summary: A median of roughly eight nivolumab and a few ipilimumab doses were given. Points from the study as a whole: The authors say TCR, Treg and microbiome findings warrant further study.

The CDR3 has 14 amino acids. Germline CDR1 LGHNT, CDR2 FRNRAP. Trimming removed 6 bases from V and 7 bases from J; junction bases left unmatched: 11. Generated by immunoSEQ multiplex PCR, the TCRdb table keeps only in-frame clones and is missing some. Counted here are 20,000 to 25,000 clones, 70% to 85% occurring once; the ten biggest clones make up roughly 25%. The input for sequencing was PBMCs, taken in a trial of ipilimumab plus nivolumab as post-transplant consolidation. This clonotype was obtained from a male donor with diffuse large B-cell lymphoma. The gene calls are TRBV12-5 and TRBJ2-7, with 8 bases aligning to TRBD1. In DNA form, the CDR3 reads TGTGCTAGTGGACCTCGGACAGGGATATTTGAGCAGTACTTC. It is translated as CASGPRTGIFEQYF.